One sample yielded the 2 T cell receptor beta chains listed below, sequenced in a study of cytomegalovirus exposure and HLA in healthy donors. PCR involved 60 Vbeta and 13 Jbeta primers. Data came from immunoSEQ multiplex PCR; TCRdb stores just in-frame clones and leaves some out. The table has 150,000 to 200,000 clones, around 83% seen once. Sequencing input: PBMCs. The receptor source for this set is a man aged 35 to 55 in good health and CMV-seropositive.

This clone was seen only once. The chain couples TRBV15 to TRBJ2-7, with D possibly TRBD2 on 6 matching bases. The CDR3 loop spans 15 amino acids. Trimming shortened V by 1 base and J by 4 bases, and 14 bases separated the two germline ends. CDR1 is LNHNV, CDR2 YYDKDF, per germline (reference sequence). The CDR3: CATSRVEGLGYEQYF. CDR3 nucleotide sequence: TGTGCCACCAGCAGAGTGGAGGGTTTGGGGTACGAGCAGTACTTC.

A few counts support this clone. The chain recombines TRBV7-2 with TRBJ1-1; tentatively, D is TRBD1 (5 bases). The CDR3 spans 14 residues. The V end was cut by 1 base, the J end by 2 bases, with 8 bases between. CDR1 and CDR2 (germline): SGHTA, FQGNSA. The CDR3 protein is CASSLDRRNTEAFF. In DNA, the CDR3 is TGTGCCAGCAGCTTAGACAGGAGAAACACTGAAGCTTTCTTT.